This TCR beta chain comes out of a study of shared clonotypes between healthy human individuals. TCRdb's copy holds only in-frame clones and misses some; the assay was immunoSEQ multiplex PCR. The sample shows 600,000 to 750,000 clones, around 77% of them seen only once. The source is a woman in her 30s in good health. Source material: memory CD4+ T cells sorted from blood. Subset defined: CD45RA-negative fraction.

CDR3 sequence: CAWSNGGGNYNSPLHF. The CDR3 DNA sequence: TGTGCCTGGAGCAACGGAGGGGGCAACTATAATTCACCCCTCCACTTT. V gene TRBV30 combines with J gene TRBJ1-6, with 7 positions matching TRBD1. This CDR3 is built from 16 residues. From germline, CDR1 is GTSNPN and CDR2 SVGIG (reference sequence). V lost 3 bases to trimming and J lost 3 bases; unmatched junction nucleotides: 8.